This T cell receptor beta chain was captured by sequencing in a study of blood T cells in healthy people across ages. Primers used in a second PCR of roughly 6 to 11 cycles were a sample-barcoded 5' primer and a J-beta primer mix. MiXCR was run by TCRdb on the 5' RACE reads, yielding one entry per CDR3 protein. This sample has about 1.5 million distinct CDR3 sequences, with roughly 43% found just once. This clonotype has more than one count but fewer than ten. J was trimmed by 8 bases and V by 6 bases; bases with no gene match: 8. Germline V gene data show CDR1 as KGHSH and CDR2 as LQKENI. CDR3 size: 15 residues.

The sequence derives from a woman between 18 and 29 years old in good health. This chain uses TRBV18 with TRBJ1-6, with 9 positions matching TRBD1. The sequenced material came from blood. The CDR3 region is CASSHRQGGDSPLHF. The CDR3, as DNA: TGTGCCAGCTCCCACAGACAGGGGGGCGATTCACCCCTCCACTTT.